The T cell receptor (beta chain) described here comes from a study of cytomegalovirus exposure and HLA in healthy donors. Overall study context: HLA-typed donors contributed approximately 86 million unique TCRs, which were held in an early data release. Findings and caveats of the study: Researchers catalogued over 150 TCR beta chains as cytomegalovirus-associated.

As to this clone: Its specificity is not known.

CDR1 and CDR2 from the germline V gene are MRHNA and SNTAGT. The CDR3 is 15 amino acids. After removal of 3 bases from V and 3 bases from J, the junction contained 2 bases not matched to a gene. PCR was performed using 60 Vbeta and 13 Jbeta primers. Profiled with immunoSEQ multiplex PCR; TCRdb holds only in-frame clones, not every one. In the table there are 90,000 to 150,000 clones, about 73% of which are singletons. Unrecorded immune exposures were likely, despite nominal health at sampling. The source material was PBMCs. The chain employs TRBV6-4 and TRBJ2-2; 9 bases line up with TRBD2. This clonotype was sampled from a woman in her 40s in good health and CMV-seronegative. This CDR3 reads CASSETSGDTGELFF. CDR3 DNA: TGTGCCAGCAGTGAGACTAGCGGAGACACCGGGGAGCTGTTTTTT.